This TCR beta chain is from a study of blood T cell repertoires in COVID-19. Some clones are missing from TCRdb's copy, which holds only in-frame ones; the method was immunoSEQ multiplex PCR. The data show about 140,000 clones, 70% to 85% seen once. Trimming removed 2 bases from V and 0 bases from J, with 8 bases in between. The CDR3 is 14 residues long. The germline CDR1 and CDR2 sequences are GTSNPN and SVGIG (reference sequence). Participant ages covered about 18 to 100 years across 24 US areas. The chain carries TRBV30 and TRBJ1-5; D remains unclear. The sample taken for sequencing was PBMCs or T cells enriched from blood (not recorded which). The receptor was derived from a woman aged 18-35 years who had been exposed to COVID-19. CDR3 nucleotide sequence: TGTGCCTGGAGTCCTCCCAGTAGCAATCAGCCCCAGCATTTT. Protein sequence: CAWSPPSSNQPQHF.